Below, 12 T cell receptor beta chains from the same sample are listed, as sequenced in a study of spatial heterogeneity in lung cancer (dated 2019 in TCRdb). Their recognized antigens are unknown. Reading the label with the study, this specimen's time point is: sample taken at primary tumor resection. The receptor library was made with 5' RACE. The data were produced on a NextSeq 500. The public sequencing data were trimmed at Q25 with fastp and processed into clonotypes with MiXCR by TCRdb, which kept only in-frame beta chains. CDR3 protein sequences are deduplicated, and each keeps its most common genes and DNA. Within this sample are about 5,800 distinct CDR3 sequences, with around 16% of them counted one time only. The leading ten clones occupy roughly a tenth of the sample. The full study reports these points: The number of expanded intratumoral alpha and beta TCRs correlated with the tumor nonsynonymous mutation count.

The sequences come from lung tumor tissue, collected at surgery. Receptors were obtained from a male donor with early-stage non-small cell lung cancer.

By sample share, this clonotype is medium-sized. For a library built for alpha chains, this beta chain is a stray read; little rests on its size. The chain uses TRBV29-1 and TRBJ2-7, with D unclear. Germline assignment: CDR1 SQVTM and CDR2 ANQGSEA. The CDR3 sequence is 13 residues long. Trimming left V 0 bases short and J 4 bases short, with 10 bases between. This CDR3 reads CSVEEGQNYEQYF. The CDR3 DNA sequence: TGCAGCGTTGAAGAAGGGCAGAATTACGAGCAGTACTTC.

This clonotype is labeled medium-sized. This beta chain represents an off-target read in a library built for alpha chains; its size is of limited meaning. The chain is built from TRBV3-1 and TRBJ2-3; TRBD2 matches at 14 bases. Germline CDR1 LGHDT, CDR2 YNNKEL (reference sequence). V was clipped by 6 bases and J by 5 bases; unmatched bases: 1. There are 14 residues in the CDR3. CDR3 region: CASSGLAGGDTQYF. For the CDR3, the DNA is TGTGCCAGCAGTGGACTAGCGGGAGGAGATACGCAGTATTTT.

In the case of this clonotype: This beta chain is a stray sequence in a library constructed for alpha chains; its clone size is not meaningful. This chain joins TRBV30 and TRBJ1-1; D is unresolved. There are 11 residues in the CDR3. Germline V gives CDR1 GTSNPN, CDR2 SVGIG (reference sequence). V lost 2 bases and J lost 5, with 6 bases in between. CDR3 sequence (DNA): TGTGCCTGGAGTACTTCTACTGAAGCTTTCTTT. This sequence encodes CAWSTSTEAFF.

By frequency in the sample, this clonotype is medium-sized (0.01 to 0.1%). The library was prepared for alpha chains; this beta chain is a stray read, so its frequency means little. The rearrangement joins TRBV29-1 to TRBJ2-3, with 13 nucleotides matching TRBD2. CDR3 length equals 13 residues. V lost 8 bases and J lost 3; bases outside the gene matches: 2. CDR1 SQVTM and CDR2 ANQGSEA come from the germline V gene. The CDR3 sequence: CSPGLAGTDTQYF. The DNA for the CDR3 is TGCAGCCCGGGACTAGCGGGAACAGATACGCAGTATTTT.

This clonotype was detected many times. This beta chain is an off-target read within a library intended for alpha chains, so its frequency means little. This chain uses TRBV9 with TRBJ1-4; TRBD1 aligns across 9 bases. Germline CDR1 reads SGDLS; CDR2 reads YYNGEE. V shed 0 bases and J 7 bases; nucleotides not matched to a gene: 4. This CDR3 is 15 amino acids long. The CDR3 DNA follows: TGTGCCAGCAGCGTAGCCGGGACAGGGAGTGAAAAACTGTTTTTT. Protein sequence: CASSVAGTGSEKLFF.

This clonotype is judged medium-sized. For a library built for alpha chains, this beta chain is a stray read; little rests on its size. This chain connects TRBV7-2 to TRBJ2-1, with D tentatively TRBD2 (7 bases). This CDR3 is 15 amino acids long. Trimming left V 8 bases short and J 0 bases short, with 14 bases between. Germline CDR1 SGHTA, CDR2 FQGNSA. DNA for the CDR3: TGTGCCAGCTATGGCGGGGGCTCCTCCTACAATGAGCAGTTCTTC. Its translation: CASYGGGSSYNEQFF.

This clonotype is medium-sized within its sample. This beta chain is a stray read from a library made for alpha chains; its abundance is not meaningful. J is TRBJ2-5 and V is TRBV19; D might be TRBD1 or TRBD2, each matching 5 bases. Trimming left V 6 bases short and J 4 bases short, with 9 bases between. Germline V gives CDR1 LNHDA, CDR2 SQIVND (reference sequence). The CDR3 runs 12 residues. The CDR3 region is CASSRESETQYF. The DNA of the CDR3 is TGTGCCAGTAGCAGGGAGTCAGAGACCCAGTACTTC.

This clonotype is medium-sized within its sample. In a library made to pick up alpha chains, this beta chain is a stray read with a size that means little. This chain links TRBV11-2 with TRBJ2-2, with D perhaps matching TRBD2 (6 bases). V lost 5 bases and J 0 bases, leaving 13 bases between the germline ends. Germline CDR1 SGHAT, CDR2 FQNNGV. The CDR3 runs 16 residues. CDR3 in amino acids: CASSQTGVTNTGELFF. The CDR3 DNA reads as TGTGCCAGCAGCCAAACGGGAGTTACGAACACCGGGGAGCTGTTTTTT.

This clonotype is judged medium-sized. The library was designed around alpha chains, so this beta chain is a stray read whose abundance carries little weight. The chain recombines TRBV7-9 with TRBJ2-5, with 13 bases identical to TRBD2. The CDR3 is 15 residues long. Germline CDR1 SEHNR, CDR2 FQNEAQ (reference sequence). Trimming took 2 bases from V and 7 from J; bases not matched to a gene: 4. The CDR3 protein is CASSLTGTSGTTQYF. The CDR3 DNA reads as TGTGCCAGCAGCTTAACCGGGACTAGCGGGACGACCCAGTACTTC.

Only a few counts were recorded for this clonotype. With the library built for alpha chains, this beta chain is off target and its frequency is not meaningful. This chain uses TRBV5-5 with TRBJ1-5; tentative D call: TRBD1 (5 bases). In germline, CDR1 is SGHKS, CDR2 YYEKEE (reference sequence). The CDR3 totals 14 residues. V was cut by 4 bases and J by 3 bases, with 11 bases left in between. The CDR3 DNA sequence: TGTGCCAGCAGCCAGGGCAGAACCAATCAGCCCCAGCATTTT. Translating it yields CASSQGRTNQPQHF.

In its sample, this clonotype is medium-sized. Since it is a stray read in a library aimed at alpha chains, this beta chain has a size that is not meaningful. The chain has TRBV6-1 and TRBJ1-6; D gene unclear. This CDR3 is built from 14 residues. CDR1 is MNHNS, CDR2 SASEGT, per germline. Trimming stripped 1 base from V and 11 bases from J, with 12 bases between. DNA for the CDR3: TGTGCCAGCAGTGAAGGGACGGCCTCCCCACCCCTCCACTTT. Translation: CASSEGTASPPLHF.

In this sample, this clonotype turned up many times. This beta chain appears as a stray read in a library generated for alpha chains; its size is not informative. Written as DNA, the CDR3 is TGCAGTGCTAGGGAACCGGGACATTATAATTCACCCCTCCACTTT. It yields the protein CSAREPGHYNSPLHF. The chain combines TRBV20-1 with TRBJ1-6; tentative D call: TRBD1 (6 bases). V gave up 3 bases and J gave up 4 bases, with 13 bases separating them. Looked up from germline, CDR1 is DFQATT and CDR2 is SNEGSKA (reference sequence). This CDR3 comprises 15 residues.